This is a list of T cell receptor beta chains from one sample in a study of shared clonotypes between healthy human individuals. TCRdb keeps only in-frame clones here, not all; method: immunoSEQ multiplex PCR. The data hold around 1.9 million clones, with 90% to 95% observed a single time. Sequencing was performed on naive CD8+ T cells from PBMCs. These receptors all come from a man aged 18 to 35 in good health. Some clones in this sample may be carry-over from other donors' samples. Each CDR3 is given with its conserved first and last residue. Each record gives: J gene, D gene, clone size, V gene, CDR3 protein, CDR3 DNA. A D gene is named only where the DNA matches it firmly. Clone size is given for some rows only: seen once, a few or many times, or a class if the clone is expanded.

J gene: TRBJ2-3; D gene: .; clone size: .; V gene: TRBV7-9; CDR3 protein: CASSSPGVTDTQYF; CDR3 DNA: TGTGCCAGCAGCTCTCCCGGGGTCACAGATACGCAGTATTTT
J gene: TRBJ2-2; D gene: .; clone size: .; V gene: TRBV7-2; CDR3 protein: CASSPGPWGFTGELFF; CDR3 DNA: TGTGCCAGCAGCCCTGGTCCATGGGGGTTTACCGGGGAGCTGTTTTTT
J gene: TRBJ2-7; D gene: .; clone size: once; V gene: TRBV27; CDR3 protein: CASSLDPNYEQYF; CDR3 DNA: TGTGCCAGCAGTTTGGACCCAAACTACGAGCAGTACTTC
J gene: TRBJ1-4; D gene: .; clone size: .; V gene: TRBV28; CDR3 protein: CASSLSGTTNEKLFF; CDR3 DNA: TGTGCCAGCAGTCTGTCAGGGACAACTAATGAAAAACTGTTTTTT
J gene: TRBJ2-7; D gene: TRBD2; clone size: .; V gene: TRBV18; CDR3 protein: CASSPGRGDYEQYF; CDR3 DNA: TGTGCCAGCTCACCCGGCCGGGGGGACTACGAGCAGTACTTC
J gene: TRBJ2-1; D gene: .; clone size: .; V gene: TRBV15; CDR3 protein: CATSPSPGAGNEQFF; CDR3 DNA: TGTGCCACCAGCCCTTCTCCGGGGGCGGGCAATGAGCAGTTCTTC
J gene: TRBJ2-1; D gene: .; clone size: once; V gene: TRBV19; CDR3 protein: CATRWAGNEQFF; CDR3 DNA: TGTGCCACTCGCTGGGCCGGCAATGAGCAGTTCTTC
J gene: TRBJ2-7; D gene: .; clone size: .; V gene: TRBV11-2; CDR3 protein: CASSLAQDEQYF; CDR3 DNA: TGTGCCAGCAGCTTAGCTCAGGACGAGCAGTACTTC
J gene: TRBJ2-1; D gene: .; clone size: .; V gene: TRBV11-3; CDR3 protein: CASSFQGHYNEQFF; CDR3 DNA: TGTGCCAGCAGCTTTCAGGGGCACTACAATGAGCAGTTCTTC
J gene: TRBJ1-4; D gene: .; clone size: .; V gene: TRBV21-1; CDR3 protein: CASSIAGPEKLFF; CDR3 DNA: TGTGCCAGCAGCATAGCGGGGCCCGAAAAACTGTTTTTT
J gene: TRBJ2-1; D gene: .; clone size: .; V gene: TRBV4-3; CDR3 protein: CASSPLGGPSYNEQFF; CDR3 DNA: TGCGCCAGCAGCCCACTCGGGGGACCCTCCTACAATGAGCAGTTCTTC
J gene: TRBJ1-3; D gene: .; clone size: few; V gene: TRBV7-9; CDR3 protein: CASRSAVGNTIYF; CDR3 DNA: TGTGCCAGTCGATCAGCGGTCGGAAACACCATATATTTT
J gene: TRBJ2-3; D gene: .; clone size: .; V gene: TRBV27; CDR3 protein: CASSLRGSVTDTQYF; CDR3 DNA: TGTGCCAGCAGTTTAAGGGGCAGCGTCACAGATACGCAGTATTTT
J gene: TRBJ2-2; D gene: .; clone size: .; V gene: TRBV18; CDR3 protein: CASSPPGKSVRELFF; CDR3 DNA: TGTGCCAGCTCACCACCGGGAAAGTCTGTTCGGGAGCTGTTTTTT
J gene: TRBJ2-7; D gene: TRBD1; clone size: .; V gene: TRBV27; CDR3 protein: CASSGRDRGLYEQYF; CDR3 DNA: TGTGCCAGCAGTGGCCGGGACAGGGGTCTTTACGAGCAGTACTTC
J gene: TRBJ2-1; D gene: TRBD2; clone size: .; V gene: TRBV28; CDR3 protein: CASSFKAGAESYNEQFF; CDR3 DNA: TGTGCCAGCAGTTTTAAGGCGGGAGCCGAATCCTACAATGAGCAGTTCTTC
J gene: TRBJ2-7; D gene: TRBD1; clone size: .; V gene: TRBV15; CDR3 protein: CATSRSPGQALYEQYF; CDR3 DNA: TGTGCCACCAGCAGGTCTCCCGGACAGGCCCTCTACGAGCAGTACTTC
J gene: TRBJ1-1; D gene: TRBD1; clone size: .; V gene: TRBV2; CDR3 protein: CASSDSGRGTEAFF; CDR3 DNA: TGTGCCAGCAGTGACTCTGGCAGGGGGACTGAAGCTTTCTTT
J gene: TRBJ2-7; D gene: .; clone size: .; V gene: TRBV27; CDR3 protein: CASSYGGSYEQYF; CDR3 DNA: TGTGCCAGCAGTTACGGGGGTTCCTACGAGCAGTACTTC
J gene: TRBJ1-4; D gene: TRBD1; clone size: once; V gene: TRBV7-9; CDR3 protein: CASSPLGQALNEKLFF; CDR3 DNA: TGTGCCAGCAGCCCGTTGGGACAGGCATTAAATGAAAAACTGTTTTTT
J gene: TRBJ1-2; D gene: .; clone size: .; V gene: TRBV5-1; CDR3 protein: CASSPPTGFYGYTF; CDR3 DNA: TGCGCCAGCAGCCCACCGACAGGCTTCTATGGCTACACCTTC
J gene: TRBJ2-7; D gene: .; clone size: .; V gene: TRBV4-2; CDR3 protein: CASSQDKGYEQYF; CDR3 DNA: TGTGCCAGCAGCCAAGATAAAGGCTACGAGCAGTACTTC
J gene: TRBJ2-5; D gene: .; clone size: .; V gene: TRBV29-1; CDR3 protein: CSVGPSVETQYF; CDR3 DNA: TGCAGCGTTGGCCCCTCGGTGGAGACCCAGTACTTC
J gene: TRBJ2-1; D gene: .; clone size: .; V gene: TRBV9; CDR3 protein: CASSPHGARGLYNEQFF; CDR3 DNA: TGTGCCAGCAGCCCCCATGGGGCCAGGGGACTTTACAATGAGCAGTTCTTC
J gene: TRBJ2-7; D gene: TRBD2; clone size: once; V gene: TRBV7-9; CDR3 protein: CASSPDGRDPYEQYF; CDR3 DNA: TGTGCCAGCAGCCCAGACGGGAGGGATCCCTACGAGCAGTACTTC
J gene: TRBJ2-1; D gene: .; clone size: once; V gene: TRBV7-9; CDR3 protein: CASSAGLLGNEQFF; CDR3 DNA: TGTGCCAGCAGCGCGGGGCTCCTGGGCAATGAGCAGTTCTTC